This T cell receptor beta chain was sequenced during a study of blood T cell repertoires in COVID-19. The wider study: The United States, Italy and Spain supplied acute and convalescent COVID-19 samples. T cells, B-cell-depleted T cells, or PBMCs supplied cDNA or gDNA.

This clone is a singleton in its sample. This CDR3 region has 14 residues. V was pared by 3 bases and J by 0 bases, with 8 bases between. Germline-derived CDR1 and CDR2 are SEHNR and FQNEAQ (reference sequence). Original data processing: By means of reference gene primer amplification, nucleated cell counts were estimated. The protocol was immunoSEQ multiplex PCR, while the TCRdb copy is restricted to in-frame clones and leaves out a portion. The V and J calls and clone size come from that table; D and trimming were worked out from the DNA. Here the sample spans about 310,000 clones, nearly 90% being singletons. Followed longitudinally, the Seattle patients had been enrolled during active infection.

The chain recombines TRBV7-9 with TRBJ1-2; D gene ambiguous. This TCR derives from a woman aged 40-49 years with COVID-19, enrolled during active disease. Sequencing was done on a sample of peripheral blood. The CDR3 DNA reads as TGTGCCAGCAGCTTTGCGTCGCCTAACTATGGCTACACCTTC. It translates to CASSFASPNYGYTF.